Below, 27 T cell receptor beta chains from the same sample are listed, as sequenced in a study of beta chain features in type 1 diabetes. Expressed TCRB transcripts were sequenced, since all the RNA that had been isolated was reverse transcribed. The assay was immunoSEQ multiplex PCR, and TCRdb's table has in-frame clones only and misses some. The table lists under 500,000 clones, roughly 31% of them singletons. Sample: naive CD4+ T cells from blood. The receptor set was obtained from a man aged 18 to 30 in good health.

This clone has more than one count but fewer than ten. For the CDR3, the DNA is TGCGCCAGCAGCCAAGATGGCACACCCGCCAAAAACATTCAGTACTTC. It is translated as CASSQDGTPAKNIQYF. The chain combines TRBV4-1 with TRBJ2-4; D uncertain. Trimming stripped 0 bases from V and 1 base from J, with 10 bases between. CDR1 is MGHRA, CDR2 YSYEKL, per germline. The CDR3 has 16 residues.

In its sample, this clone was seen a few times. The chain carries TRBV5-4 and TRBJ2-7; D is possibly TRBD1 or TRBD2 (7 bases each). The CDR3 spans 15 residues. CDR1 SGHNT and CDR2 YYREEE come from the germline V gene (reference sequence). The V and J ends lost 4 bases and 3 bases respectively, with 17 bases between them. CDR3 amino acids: CASSPREGASYEQYF. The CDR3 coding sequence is TGTGCCAGCAGCCCAAGGGAGGGGGCTAGCTACGAGCAGTACTTC.

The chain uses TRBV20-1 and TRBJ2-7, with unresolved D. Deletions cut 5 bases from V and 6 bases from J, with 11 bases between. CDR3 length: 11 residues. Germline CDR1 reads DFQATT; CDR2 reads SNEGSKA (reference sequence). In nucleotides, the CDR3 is TGCAGTGCTGCGGTGGCCTTCGAGCAGTACTTC. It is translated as CSAAVAFEQYF.

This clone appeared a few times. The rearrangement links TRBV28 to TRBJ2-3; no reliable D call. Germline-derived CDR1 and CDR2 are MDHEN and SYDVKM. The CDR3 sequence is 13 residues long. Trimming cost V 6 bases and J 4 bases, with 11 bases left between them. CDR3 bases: TGTGCCAGCAGGACCGGTTCGGCAGATACGCAGTATTTT. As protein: CASRTGSADTQYF.

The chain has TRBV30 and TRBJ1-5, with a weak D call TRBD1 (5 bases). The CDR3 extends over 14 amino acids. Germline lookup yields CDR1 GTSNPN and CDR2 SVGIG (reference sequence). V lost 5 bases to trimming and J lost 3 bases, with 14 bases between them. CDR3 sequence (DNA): TGTGCCTGGGGTAAGACAGTTTCCAATCAGCCCCAGCATTTT. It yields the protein CAWGKTVSNQPQHF.

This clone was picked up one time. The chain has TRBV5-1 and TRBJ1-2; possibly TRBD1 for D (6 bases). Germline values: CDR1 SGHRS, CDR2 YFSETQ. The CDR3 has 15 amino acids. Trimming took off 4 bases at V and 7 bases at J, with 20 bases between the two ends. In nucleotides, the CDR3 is TGCGCCAGCAGCCCGTGGACAGACGGGGAATCTGGCTACACCTTC. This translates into CASSPWTDGESGYTF.

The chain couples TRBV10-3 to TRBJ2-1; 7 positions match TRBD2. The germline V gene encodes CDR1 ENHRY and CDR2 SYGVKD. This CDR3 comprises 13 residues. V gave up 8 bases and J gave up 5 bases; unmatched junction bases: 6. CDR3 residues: CAIGAGAHNEQFF. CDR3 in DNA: TGTGCCATCGGGGCGGGAGCCCACAATGAGCAGTTCTTC.

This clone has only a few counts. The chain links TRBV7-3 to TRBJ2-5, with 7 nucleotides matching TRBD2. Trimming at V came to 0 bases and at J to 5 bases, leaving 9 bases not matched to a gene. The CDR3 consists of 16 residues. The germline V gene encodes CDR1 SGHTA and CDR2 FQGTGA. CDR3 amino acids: CASSLTGTSDGETQYF. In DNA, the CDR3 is TGTGCCAGCAGCTTAACGGGAACTAGCGATGGGGAGACCCAGTACTTC.

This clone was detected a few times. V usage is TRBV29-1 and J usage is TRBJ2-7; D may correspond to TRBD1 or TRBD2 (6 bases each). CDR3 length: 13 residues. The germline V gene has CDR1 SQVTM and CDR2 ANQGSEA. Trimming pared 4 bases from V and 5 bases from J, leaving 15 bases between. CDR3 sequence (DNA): TGCAGCGTTGGACGGGGGCGCAGGAACGAGCAGTACTTC. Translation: CSVGRGRRNEQYF.

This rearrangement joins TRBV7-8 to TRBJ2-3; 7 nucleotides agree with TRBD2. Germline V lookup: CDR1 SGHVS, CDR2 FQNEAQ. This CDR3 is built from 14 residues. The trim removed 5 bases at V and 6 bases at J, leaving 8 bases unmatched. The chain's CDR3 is CASSPWGGEDTQYF. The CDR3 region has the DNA TGTGCCAGCAGCCCCTGGGGAGGGGAGGATACGCAGTATTTT.

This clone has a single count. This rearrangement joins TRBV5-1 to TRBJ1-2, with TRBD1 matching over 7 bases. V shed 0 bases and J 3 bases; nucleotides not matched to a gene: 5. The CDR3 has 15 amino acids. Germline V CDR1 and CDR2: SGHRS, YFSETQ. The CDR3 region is CASSLEQGIYYGYTF. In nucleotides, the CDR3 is TGCGCCAGCAGCTTGGAACAGGGGATTTACTATGGCTACACCTTC.

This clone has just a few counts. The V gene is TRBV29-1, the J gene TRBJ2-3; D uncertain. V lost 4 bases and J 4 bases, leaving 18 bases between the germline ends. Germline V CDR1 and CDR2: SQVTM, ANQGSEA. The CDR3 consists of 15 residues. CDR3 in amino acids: CSVAQMSRPADTQYF. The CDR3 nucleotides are TGCAGCGTTGCCCAGATGAGCCGCCCCGCAGATACGCAGTATTTT.

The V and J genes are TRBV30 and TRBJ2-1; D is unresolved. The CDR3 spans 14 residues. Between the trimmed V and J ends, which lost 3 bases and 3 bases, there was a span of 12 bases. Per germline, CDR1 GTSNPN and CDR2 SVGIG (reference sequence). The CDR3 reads CAWSLKVGYNEQFF. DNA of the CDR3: TGTGCCTGGAGCCTCAAGGTGGGCTACAATGAGCAGTTCTTC.

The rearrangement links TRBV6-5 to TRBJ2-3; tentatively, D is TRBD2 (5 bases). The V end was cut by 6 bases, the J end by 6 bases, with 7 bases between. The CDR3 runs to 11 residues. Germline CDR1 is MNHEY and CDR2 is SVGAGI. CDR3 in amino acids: CASSRDDTQYF. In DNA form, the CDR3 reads TGTGCCAGCAGCCGGGATGATACGCAGTATTTT.

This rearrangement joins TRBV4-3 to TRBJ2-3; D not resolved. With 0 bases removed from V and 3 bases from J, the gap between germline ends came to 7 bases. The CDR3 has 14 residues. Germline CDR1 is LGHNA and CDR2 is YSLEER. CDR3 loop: CASSQDIRTDTQYF. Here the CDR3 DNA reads TGCGCCAGCAGCCAAGATATAAGAACAGATACGCAGTATTTT.

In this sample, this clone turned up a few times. The CDR3: CASSRVGYGYTF. For the CDR3, the DNA is TGTGCCAGCAGCAGGGTGGGCTATGGCTACACCTTC. The V gene is TRBV9, the J gene TRBJ1-2; D is ambiguous. With 4 bases removed from V and 4 bases from J, the gap between germline ends came to 8 bases. Germline V gives CDR1 SGDLS, CDR2 YYNGEE. CDR3 size: 12 residues. Full variable domain (remainder filled in from reference TRBV9 and TRBJ1-2): DSGVTQTPKHLITATGQRVTLRCSPRSGDLSVYWYQQSLDQGLQFLIQYYNGEERAKGNILERFSAQQFPDLHSELNLSSLELGDSALYFCASSRVGYGYTFGSGTRLTVV.

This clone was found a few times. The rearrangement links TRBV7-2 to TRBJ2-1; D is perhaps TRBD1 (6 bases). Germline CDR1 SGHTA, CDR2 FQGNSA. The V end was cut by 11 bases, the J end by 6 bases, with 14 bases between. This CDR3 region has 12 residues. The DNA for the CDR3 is TGTGCCGGGGGCAGAAACTCCAATGAGCAGTTCTTC. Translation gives CAGGRNSNEQFF.

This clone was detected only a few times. The CDR3 DNA sequence: TGTGCCAGCAGTGAATCACGGGTAGCGGACACTGAAGCTTTCTTT. It codes for CASSESRVADTEAFF. The chain combines TRBV25-1 with TRBJ1-1; D remains ambiguous. The CDR3 extends over 15 amino acids. Trimming stripped 1 base from V and 3 bases from J, with 12 bases between. Germline V gene lookup returns CDR1 MGHDK and CDR2 SYGVNS.

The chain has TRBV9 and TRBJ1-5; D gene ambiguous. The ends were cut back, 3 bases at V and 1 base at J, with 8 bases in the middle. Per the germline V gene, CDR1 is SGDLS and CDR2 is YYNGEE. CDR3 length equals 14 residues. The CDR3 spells CASSGDPSNQPQHF. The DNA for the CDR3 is TGTGCCAGCAGCGGAGACCCCAGCAATCAGCCCCAGCATTTT.

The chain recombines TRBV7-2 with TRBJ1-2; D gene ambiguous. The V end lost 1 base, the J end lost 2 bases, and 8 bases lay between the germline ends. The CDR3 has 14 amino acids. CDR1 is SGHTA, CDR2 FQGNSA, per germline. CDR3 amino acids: CASSLDPTNYGYTF. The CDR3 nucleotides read TGTGCCAGCAGCTTAGACCCGACAAACTATGGCTACACCTTC.

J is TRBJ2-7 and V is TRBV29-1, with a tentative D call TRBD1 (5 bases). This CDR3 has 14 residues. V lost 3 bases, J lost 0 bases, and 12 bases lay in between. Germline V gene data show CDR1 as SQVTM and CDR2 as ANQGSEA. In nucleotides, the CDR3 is TGCAGCGTTGAGTGGCAGGGAAGCTCCTACGAGCAGTACTTC. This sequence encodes CSVEWQGSSYEQYF.

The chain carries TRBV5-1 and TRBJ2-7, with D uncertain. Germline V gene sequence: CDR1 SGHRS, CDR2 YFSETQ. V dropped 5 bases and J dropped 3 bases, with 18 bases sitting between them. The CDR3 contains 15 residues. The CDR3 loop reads CASRKGFPGNYEQYF. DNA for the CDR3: TGCGCCAGCAGAAAAGGCTTTCCCGGAAACTACGAGCAGTACTTC.

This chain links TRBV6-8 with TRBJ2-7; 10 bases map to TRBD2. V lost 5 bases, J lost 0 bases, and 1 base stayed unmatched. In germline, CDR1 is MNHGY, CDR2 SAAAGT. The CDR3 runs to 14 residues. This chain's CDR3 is CASSASGSSYEQYF. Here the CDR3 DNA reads TGTGCCAGCAGTGCTAGCGGGAGCTCCTACGAGCAGTACTTC.

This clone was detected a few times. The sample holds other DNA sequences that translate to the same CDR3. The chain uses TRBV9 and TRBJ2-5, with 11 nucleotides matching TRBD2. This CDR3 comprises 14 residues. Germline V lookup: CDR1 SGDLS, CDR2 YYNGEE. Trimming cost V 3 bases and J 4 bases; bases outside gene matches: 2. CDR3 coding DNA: TGTGCCAGCAGCGCCGGACTAGCGGGAGAGACCCAGTACTTC. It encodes CASSAGLAGETQYF.

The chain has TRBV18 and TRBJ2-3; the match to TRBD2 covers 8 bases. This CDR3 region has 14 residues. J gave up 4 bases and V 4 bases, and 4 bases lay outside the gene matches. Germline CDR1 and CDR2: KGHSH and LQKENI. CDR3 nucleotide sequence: TGTGCCAGCTCACAGACTAGCGCAGCAGATACGCAGTATTTT. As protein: CASSQTSAADTQYF.

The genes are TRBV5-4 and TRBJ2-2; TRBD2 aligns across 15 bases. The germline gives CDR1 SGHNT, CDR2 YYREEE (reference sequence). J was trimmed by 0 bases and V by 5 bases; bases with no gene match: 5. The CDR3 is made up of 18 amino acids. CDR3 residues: CASSPGLAGGANTGELFF. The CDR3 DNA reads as TGTGCCAGCAGTCCTGGACTAGCGGGAGGGGCGAACACCGGGGAGCTGTTTTTT.

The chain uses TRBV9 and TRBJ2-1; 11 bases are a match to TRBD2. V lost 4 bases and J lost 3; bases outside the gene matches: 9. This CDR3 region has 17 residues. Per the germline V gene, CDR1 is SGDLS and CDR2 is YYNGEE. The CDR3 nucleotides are TGTGCCAGCAGCAGAAATAGCGGGAGGGCGGGCTACAATGAGCAGTTCTTC. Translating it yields CASSRNSGRAGYNEQFF. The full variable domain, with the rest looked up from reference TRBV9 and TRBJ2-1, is DSGVTQTPKHLITATGQRVTLRCSPRSGDLSVYWYQQSLDQGLQFLIQYYNGEERAKGNILERFSAQQFPDLHSELNLSSLELGDSALYFCASSRNSGRAGYNEQFFGPGTRLTVL.